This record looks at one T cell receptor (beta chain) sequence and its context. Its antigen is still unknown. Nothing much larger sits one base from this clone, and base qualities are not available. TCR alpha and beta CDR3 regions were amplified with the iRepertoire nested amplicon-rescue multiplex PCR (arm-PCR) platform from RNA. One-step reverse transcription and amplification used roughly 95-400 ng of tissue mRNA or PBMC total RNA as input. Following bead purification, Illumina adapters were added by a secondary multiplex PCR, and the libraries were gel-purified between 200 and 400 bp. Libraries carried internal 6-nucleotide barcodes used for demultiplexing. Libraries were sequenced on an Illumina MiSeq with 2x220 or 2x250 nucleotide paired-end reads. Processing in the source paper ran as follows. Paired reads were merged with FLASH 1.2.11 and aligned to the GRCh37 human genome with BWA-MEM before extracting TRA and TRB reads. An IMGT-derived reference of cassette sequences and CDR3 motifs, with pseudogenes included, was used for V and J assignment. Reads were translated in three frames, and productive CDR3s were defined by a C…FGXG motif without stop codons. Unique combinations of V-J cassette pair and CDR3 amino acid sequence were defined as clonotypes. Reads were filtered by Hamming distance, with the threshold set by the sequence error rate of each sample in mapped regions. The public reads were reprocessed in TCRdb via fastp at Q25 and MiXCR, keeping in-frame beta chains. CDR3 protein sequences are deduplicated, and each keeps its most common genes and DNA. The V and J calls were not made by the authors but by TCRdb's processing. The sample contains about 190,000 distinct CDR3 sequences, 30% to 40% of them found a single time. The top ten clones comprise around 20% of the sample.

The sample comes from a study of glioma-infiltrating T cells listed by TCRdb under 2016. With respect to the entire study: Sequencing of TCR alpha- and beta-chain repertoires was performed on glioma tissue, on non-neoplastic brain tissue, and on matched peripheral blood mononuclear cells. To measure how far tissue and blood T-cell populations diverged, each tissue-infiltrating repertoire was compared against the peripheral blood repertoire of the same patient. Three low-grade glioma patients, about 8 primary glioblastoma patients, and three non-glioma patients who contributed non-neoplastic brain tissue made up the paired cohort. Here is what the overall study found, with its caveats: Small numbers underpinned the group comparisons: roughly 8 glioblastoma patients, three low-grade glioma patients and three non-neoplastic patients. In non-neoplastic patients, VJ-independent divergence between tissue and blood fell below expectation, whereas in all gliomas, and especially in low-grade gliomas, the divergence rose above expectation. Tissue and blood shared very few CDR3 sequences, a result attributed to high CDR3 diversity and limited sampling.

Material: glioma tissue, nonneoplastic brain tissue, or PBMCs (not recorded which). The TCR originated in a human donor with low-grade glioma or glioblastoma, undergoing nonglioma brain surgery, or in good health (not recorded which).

The DNA is as follows: TGTGCCAGCAGCCAAGATCCTGTTGGTAACCTCAATCAGCCCCAGCATTTT. The translation is CASSQDPVGNLNQPQHF. The chain uses TRBV4-2 and TRBJ1-5, with no reliable assignment of the D segment. V and J lose 0 bases and 3 bases, and a span of 15 bases separates them. From the germline V gene, CDR1 is LGHNA and CDR2 is YNFKEQ. The CDR3 contains 17 residues, cysteine and phenylalanine counted. CDR3 DNA only is kept here, 51 bases in frame from base 1.